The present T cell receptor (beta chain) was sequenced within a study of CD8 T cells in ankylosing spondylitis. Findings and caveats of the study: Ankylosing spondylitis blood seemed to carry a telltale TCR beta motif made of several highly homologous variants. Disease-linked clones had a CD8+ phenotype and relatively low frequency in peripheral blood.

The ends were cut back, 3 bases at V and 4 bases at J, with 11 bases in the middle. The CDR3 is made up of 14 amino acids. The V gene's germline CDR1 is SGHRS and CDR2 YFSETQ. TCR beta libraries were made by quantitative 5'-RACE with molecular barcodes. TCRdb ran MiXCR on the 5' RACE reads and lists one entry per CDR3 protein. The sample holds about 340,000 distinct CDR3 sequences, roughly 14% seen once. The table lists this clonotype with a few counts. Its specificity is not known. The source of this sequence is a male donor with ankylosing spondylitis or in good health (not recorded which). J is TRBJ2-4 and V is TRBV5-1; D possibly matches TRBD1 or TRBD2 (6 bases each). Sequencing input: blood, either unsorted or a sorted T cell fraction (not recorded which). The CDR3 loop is CASSSLGGKNIQYF. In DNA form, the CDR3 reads TGCGCCAGCAGCTCGTTAGGGGGGAAAAACATTCAGTACTTC.